This TCR beta chain originates from a study of chemoradiotherapy in HPV16-positive cancers. V was pared by 4 bases and J by 4 bases, with 8 bases between. The CDR3 runs to 12 residues. From germline, CDR1 is SGHNT and CDR2 YYREEE (reference sequence). Sequenced by immunoSEQ multiplex PCR; TCRdb stores in-frame clones only, minus some. The table includes fewer than 1,900 clones, about four fifths detected once. This chain links TRBV5-4 with TRBJ1-2; D possibly corresponds to TRBD1 (5 bases). This TCR came from a human donor with HPV-associated anogenital cancer. Sequences were derived from tumor tissue, sampled from a patient who underwent chemoradiotherapy. CDR3 protein: CASSGGFYGYTF. DNA for the CDR3: TGTGCCAGCAGCGGGGGTTTCTATGGCTACACCTTC.